This T cell receptor beta chain was documented in a study of shared clonotypes between healthy human individuals. On this clone: The CDR3 does not close with the conserved phenylalanine or tryptophan, likely indicating a read error. The DNA is left out, because the CDR3 cannot be placed on it with certainty; the CDR3 is given as TCRdb lists it.

Germline CDR1 and CDR2: SGHAT and FQNNGV. The CDR3 spans 9 amino acids, including both terminal residues. Naivety among CD8 cells was defined by CD45RO negativity and positive CCR7 selection, thereby excluding terminally differentiated effector memory CD45RA+ cells. Measured with immunoSEQ multiplex PCR; TCRdb has only the in-frame clones, and not every one. The repertoire has roughly 2 million clones, approximately 95% of them found once; the top ten carry about 1.1%. V gene TRBV11-2 combines with J gene TRBJ1-1; TRBD1, as called in the table, went unchecked against the DNA. The clonotype originates from a man aged 18 to 30 in good health. Sample: naive CD8+ T cells sorted from blood. The CDR3 spells CASSGQGAV.